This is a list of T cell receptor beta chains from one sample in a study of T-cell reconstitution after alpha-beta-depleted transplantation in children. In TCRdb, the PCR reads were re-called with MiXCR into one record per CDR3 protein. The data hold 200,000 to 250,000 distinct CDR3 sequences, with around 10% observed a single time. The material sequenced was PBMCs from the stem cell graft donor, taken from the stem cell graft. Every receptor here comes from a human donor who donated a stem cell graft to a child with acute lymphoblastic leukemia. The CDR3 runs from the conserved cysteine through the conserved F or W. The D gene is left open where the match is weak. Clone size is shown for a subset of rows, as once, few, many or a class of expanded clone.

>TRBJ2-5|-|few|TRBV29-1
CSVLQTQYF
TGCAGCGTCCTCCAGACCCAGTACTTC
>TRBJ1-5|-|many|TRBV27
CASSTAGQRDQPQHF
TGTGCCAGCAGTACCGCAGGACAGCGGGATCAGCCCCAGCATTTT
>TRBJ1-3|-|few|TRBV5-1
CASTEEGNTIYF
TGCGCCAGCACCGAAGAGGGAAACACCATATATTTT
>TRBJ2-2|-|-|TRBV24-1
CATSGVVDTGELFF
TGTGCCACCAGTGGCGTGGTAGACACCGGGGAGCTGTTTTTT
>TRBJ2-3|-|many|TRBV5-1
CASSWKGMGAAGADTQYF
TGCGCCAGCAGCTGGAAGGGGATGGGGGCCGCGGGTGCAGATACGCAGTATTTT
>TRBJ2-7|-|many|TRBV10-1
CASSESGTYEQYF
TGCGCCAGCAGTGAGTCCGGCACCTACGAGCAGTACTTC
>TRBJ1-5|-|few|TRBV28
CASSLRYSNQPQHF
TGTGCCAGCAGTTTACGCTATAGCAATCAGCCCCAGCATTTT
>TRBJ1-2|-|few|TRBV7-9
CASSLEIDTGGYTF
TGTGCCAGCAGCTTAGAGATAGATACCGGCGGCTACACCTTC
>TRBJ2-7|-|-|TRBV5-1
CASSSPPNTYEQYF
TGCGCCAGCAGCTCGCCGCCCAATACCTACGAGCAGTACTTC
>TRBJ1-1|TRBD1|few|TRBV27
CASRQGALNTEAFF
TGTGCCAGTCGACAGGGGGCACTGAACACTGAAGCTTTCTTT
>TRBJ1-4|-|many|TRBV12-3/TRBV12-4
CASSFNRGEKLFF
TGTGCCAGCAGTTTCAATAGAGGCGAAAAACTGTTTTTT
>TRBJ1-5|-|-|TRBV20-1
CSARDRQDSNQPQHF
TGCAGTGCTAGAGATCGGCAGGACTCCAATCAGCCCCAGCATTTT
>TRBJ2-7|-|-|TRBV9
CASSRDPRSSYEQYF
TGTGCCAGCAGCCGTGACCCCAGGAGCTCCTACGAGCAGTACTTC
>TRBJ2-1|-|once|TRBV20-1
CSARGSGMGEQFF
TGCAGTGCTAGGGGGTCGGGTATGGGTGAGCAGTTCTTC
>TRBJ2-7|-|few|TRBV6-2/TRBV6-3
CASRIRGEDIYEQYF
TGTGCCAGCAGGATCCGAGGGGAGGACATCTACGAGCAGTACTTC
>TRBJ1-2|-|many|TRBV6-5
CASSYSQTRGVNYGYTF
TGTGCCAGCAGTTACTCCCAGACCAGAGGGGTAAACTATGGCTACACCTTC
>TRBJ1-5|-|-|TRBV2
CATRGSGNHPQHF
TGTGCCACCCGGGGCAGCGGCAATCATCCCCAGCATTTT
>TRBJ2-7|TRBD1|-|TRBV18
CASSPTGGLGSYEQYF
TGTGCCAGCTCACCGACAGGGGGCTTGGGGTCCTACGAGCAGTACTTC
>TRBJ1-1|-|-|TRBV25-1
CASSESTGTHTEAFF
TGTGCCAGCAGTGAATCTACCGGGACCCACACTGAAGCTTTCTTT
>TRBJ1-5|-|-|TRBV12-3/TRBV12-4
CASSFSFQPQHF
TGTGCCAGCAGTTTCTCTTTCCAGCCCCAGCATTTT